This T cell receptor (beta chain) was sequenced during a study of post-analysis software for immune sequencing data. Across the study: The courses of disease that were included comprised relapsing-remitting, secondary progressive and progressive-relapsing multiple sclerosis. The study, taken as a whole, reports: Analysis by F measure revealed that same-batch samples clustered strongly together. Patients had higher frequencies than controls of five or six TRBV segments, including TRBV5-6, TRBV5-1 and TRBV20-1. Normalized Chao1 diversity in multiple sclerosis patients fell significantly below that of controls.

The CDR3 has 14 residues. Germline CDR1 and CDR2: SEHNR and FQNEAQ (reference sequence). V shed 1 base and J shed 0 bases, with 6 bases lying between them. Worth noting for this clonotype: Its specificity is not known.

Unique molecular identifiers tagged the TCR beta cDNA libraries. About 500,000 cDNA molecules were obtained from approximately 1 to 10 million T cells. In TCRdb, the PCR reads were re-called with MiXCR into one record per CDR3 protein. The sample records hundreds of thousands of distinct CDR3 sequences, about 60% being singletons. Sequenced: blood. The chain recombines TRBV7-9 with TRBJ1-2; D is unresolved. The sequence was collected from a girl between 2 and 10 years old with multiple sclerosis. The CDR3 spells CASSLVSTNYGYTF. DNA of the CDR3: TGTGCCAGCAGCTTAGTTTCTACTAACTATGGCTACACCTTC. Full variable domain (rest looked up from reference TRBV7-9 and TRBJ1-2): DTGVSQNPRHKITKRGQNVTFRCDPISEHNRLYWYRQTLGQGPEFLTYFQNEAQLEKSRLLSDRFSAERPKGSFSTLEIQRTEQGDSAMYLCASSLVSTNYGYTFGSGTRLTVV.